This T cell receptor (beta chain) was recorded in a study of chemoradiotherapy in HPV16-positive cancers. The data were produced by immunoSEQ multiplex PCR, yet TCRdb's version contains in-frame clones alone and is incomplete. The sample comprises 9,000 to 13,000 clones, roughly 72% of which are singletons, and over 35% rests with the top ten. Concerning this clone itself: Its specificity is unknown.

Points from the study as a whole: Candidate HPV-specific clones and E7-related TCR motifs grew in tumor during treatment. In HPV16-positive patients, HPV-responsive T-cell expansion tracked better recurrence-free survival.

The sample was acquired from a patient who underwent chemoradiotherapy. This receptor was identified in a human donor with HPV-associated anogenital cancer.

Here the CDR3 reads CSGGTEGGYTF. The CDR3 bases are TGCAGCGGAGGAACTGAGGGGGGCTACACCTTC. The V gene is TRBV29-1, the J gene TRBJ1-2, with D possibly matching TRBD1 (5 bases). V shed 7 bases and J shed 8 bases, with 14 bases lying between them. The CDR3 consists of 11 residues. The germline gives CDR1 SQVTM, CDR2 ANQGSEA. The whole variable domain, remainder taken from reference TRBV29-1 and TRBJ1-2, is SAVISQKPSRDICQRGTSLTIQCQVDSQVTMMFWYRQQPGQSLTLIATANQGSEATYESGFVIDKFPISRPNLTFSTLTVSNMSPEDSSIYLCSGGTEGGYTFGSGTRLTVV.